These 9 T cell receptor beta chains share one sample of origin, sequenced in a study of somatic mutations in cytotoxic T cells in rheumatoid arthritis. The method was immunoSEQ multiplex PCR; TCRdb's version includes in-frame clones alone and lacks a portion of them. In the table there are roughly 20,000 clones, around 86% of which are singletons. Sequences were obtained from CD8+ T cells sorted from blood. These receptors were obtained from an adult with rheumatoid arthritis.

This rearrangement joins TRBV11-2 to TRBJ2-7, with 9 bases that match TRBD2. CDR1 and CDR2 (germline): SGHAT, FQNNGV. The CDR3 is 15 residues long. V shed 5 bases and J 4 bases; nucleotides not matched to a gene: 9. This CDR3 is CASSVGAGGLYEQYV. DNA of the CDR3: TGTGCCAGCAGCGTGGGAGCGGGGGGCTTATACGAGCAGTACGTC.

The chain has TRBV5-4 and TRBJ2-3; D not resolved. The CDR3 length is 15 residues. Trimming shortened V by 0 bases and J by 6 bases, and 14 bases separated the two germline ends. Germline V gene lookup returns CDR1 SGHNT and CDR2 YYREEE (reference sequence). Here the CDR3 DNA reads TGTGCCAGCAGCTTGGGAGACCCCCGGTTGGATACGCAGTATTTT. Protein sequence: CASSLGDPRLDTQYF.

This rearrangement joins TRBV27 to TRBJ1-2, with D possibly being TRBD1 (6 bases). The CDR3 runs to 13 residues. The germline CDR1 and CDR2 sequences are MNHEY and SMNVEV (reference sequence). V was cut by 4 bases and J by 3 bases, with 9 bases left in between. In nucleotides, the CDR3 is TGTGCCAGCAGTTACCACAGGGACTATGGCTACACCTTC. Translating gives CASSYHRDYGYTF.

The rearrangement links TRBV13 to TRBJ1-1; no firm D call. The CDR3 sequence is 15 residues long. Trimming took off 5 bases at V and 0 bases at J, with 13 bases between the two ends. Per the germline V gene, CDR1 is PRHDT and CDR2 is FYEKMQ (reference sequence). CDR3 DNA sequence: TGTGCCAGCAGCGCCAGCCGGCACTTGAACACTGAAGCTTTCTTT. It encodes CASSASRHLNTEAFF.

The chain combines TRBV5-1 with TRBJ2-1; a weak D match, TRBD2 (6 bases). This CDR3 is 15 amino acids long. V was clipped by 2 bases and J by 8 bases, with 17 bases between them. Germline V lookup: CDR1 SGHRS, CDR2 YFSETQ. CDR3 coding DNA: TGCGCCAGCAGCTTTCTCAGGACTATGGGGGATGAGCAGTTCTTC. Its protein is CASSFLRTMGDEQFF. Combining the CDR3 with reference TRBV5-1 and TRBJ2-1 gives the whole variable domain KAGVTQTPRYLIKTRGQQVTLSCSPISGHRSVSWYQQTPGQGLQFLFEYFSETQRNKGNFPGRFSGRQFSNSRSEMNVSTLELGDSALYLCASSFLRTMGDEQFFGPGTRLTVL.

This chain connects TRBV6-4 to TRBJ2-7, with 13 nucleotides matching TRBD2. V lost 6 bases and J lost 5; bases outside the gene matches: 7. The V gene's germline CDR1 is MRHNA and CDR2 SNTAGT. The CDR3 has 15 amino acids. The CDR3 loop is CASRRGLAGSHEQYV. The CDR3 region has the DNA TGTGCCAGCAGGAGGGGACTAGCGGGGTCCCACGAGCAGTACGTC.

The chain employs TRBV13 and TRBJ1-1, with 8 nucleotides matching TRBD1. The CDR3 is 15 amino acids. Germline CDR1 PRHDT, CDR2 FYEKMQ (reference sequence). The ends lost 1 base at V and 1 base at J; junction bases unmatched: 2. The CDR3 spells CASSLDGTGNTEAFF. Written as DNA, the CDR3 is TGTGCCAGCAGCTTAGATGGGACAGGGAACACTGAAGCTTTCTTT. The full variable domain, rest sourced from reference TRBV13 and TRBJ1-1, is AAGVIQSPRHLIKEKRETATLKCYPIPRHDTVYWYQQGPGQDPQFLISFYEKMQSDKGSIPDRFSAQQFSDYHSELNMSSLELGDSALYFCASSLDGTGNTEAFFGQGTRLTVV.

CDR3 sequence: CASSPTERTSYEQYF. CDR3 in DNA: TGCGCCAGCAGCCCCACCGAGCGGACCTCCTACGAGCAGTACTTC. The chain combines TRBV4-3 with TRBJ2-7; weak D call: TRBD2 (5 bases). The CDR3 loop spans 15 amino acids. Trimming pared 4 bases from V and 0 bases from J, leaving 13 bases between. The germline V gene encodes CDR1 LGHNA and CDR2 YSLEER.

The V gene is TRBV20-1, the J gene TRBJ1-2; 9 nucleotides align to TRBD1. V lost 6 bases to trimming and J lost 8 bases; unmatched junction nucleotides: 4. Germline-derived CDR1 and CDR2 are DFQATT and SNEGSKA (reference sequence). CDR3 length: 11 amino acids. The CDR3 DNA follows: TGCAGTGCCGGGACAGGGAACGGCTACACCTTC. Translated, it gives CSAGTGNGYTF.